The source of this T cell receptor beta chain is a study of blood T cells in healthy people across ages. Study overall: Capturing about one barcoded beta molecule per two T cells was achieved by template switching. Notes on the study in general: Leaving the PBMCs unsorted stopped any conclusive comparison of naive versus antigen-experienced cells. Roughly linearly, TCR beta diversity per million T cells fell as age increased.

There were at least 5.5 micrograms of total RNA extracted from every sample. The CDR3 is made up of 16 amino acids. The V gene end was trimmed by 1 base and the J gene end by 3 bases; junction bases not matched to a gene: 9. Germline V gives CDR1 DFQATT, CDR2 SNEGSKA (reference sequence). A second about 7 to 12 cycle PCR used barcoded and J-beta primers. TCRdb re-analysed the 5' RACE reads in MiXCR, keeping a single row per CDR3 protein. Of over a million distinct CDR3 sequences in the sample, approximately 42% were seen once. On this clonotype itself: Its specificity is not known.

This chain connects TRBV20-1 to TRBJ2-1; 7 bases map to TRBD2. The material sequenced was blood. The clonotype comes from a woman between 18 and 29 years old in good health. Written as DNA, the CDR3 is TGCAGTGCTAGAGGTTTCGCGGGAGCGAACTACAATGAGCAGTTCTTC. This encodes CSARGFAGANYNEQFF.